One T cell receptor beta chain is described in this entry. The target antigen is unknown. This entry belongs to a study of cytomegalovirus exposure and HLA in healthy donors. Trimming cost V 0 bases and J 0 bases, with 14 bases left between them. The CDR3 is made up of 16 amino acids. Germline V gene data show CDR1 as GTSNPN and CDR2 as SVGIG (reference sequence). A multiplex PCR was run with 60 Vbeta primers and 13 Jbeta primers. The repertoire was sequenced with immunoSEQ multiplex PCR; TCRdb's copy has only in-frame clones and lacks some. The sample includes about 120,000 clones, 55% to 80% of them seen just once. Study conclusions and caveats: Researchers counted over 150 TCR beta chains as cytomegalovirus-associated.

The sequence was obtained from a woman under 40 in good health and CMV-seronegative. Sequencing was done on a sample of PBMCs. The chain uses TRBV30 and TRBJ1-2, with D possibly TRBD1 on 6 matching bases. The CDR3 coding sequence is TGTGCCTGGAGTGTACGGGAGGGGGGAGCTAACTATGGCTACACCTTC. The encoded protein is CAWSVREGGANYGYTF. The whole variable domain, filled in from reference TRBV30 and TRBJ1-2, reads SQTIHQWPATLVQPVGSPLSLECTVEGTSNPNLYWYRQAAGRGLQLLFYSVGIGQISSEVPQNLSASRPQDRQFILSSKKLLLSDSGFYLCAWSVREGGANYGYTFGSGTRLTVV.